What follows describes a single T cell receptor beta chain. The data belong to a study of shared clonotypes between healthy human individuals. The table came from immunoSEQ multiplex PCR; TCRdb's copy has only in-frame clones and leaves some out. Here the sample spans around 1 million clones, approximately 76% being singletons. Germline CDR1 reads SQVTM; CDR2 reads ANQGSEA. After removal of 6 bases from V and 5 bases from J, the junction contained 4 bases not matched to a gene. CDR3 size: 13 residues. This chain uses TRBV29-1 with TRBJ2-5; the match to TRBD1 covers 12 bases. The receptor was derived from a man between 18 and 35 years old in good health. Sequenced input: memory CD4+ T cells sorted from blood. Subset indicated: CD45RA-negative fraction. CDR3 sequence reads: CSVGTGGWETQYF. Written as DNA, the CDR3 is TGCAGCGTCGGGACAGGGGGCTGGGAGACCCAGTACTTC.